The present TCR beta chain was sequenced within a study of identical twins (dated by TCRdb to about 2016). Study-wide context: To test whether fetal clonotypes persist, the study used deep sequencing on TCR alpha and beta repertoires from monozygotic twins, unrelated adults of various ages, and cord blood. To rule out contamination, replicate twin experiments were performed at different times with different library preparation protocols. The paper as a whole reports these results and caveats: A weaker excess of twin sharing was found in beta out-of-frame sequences because the signal-to-noise ratio was lowered by fewer shared sequences. Abundant cord blood beta clonotypes had fewer insertions, young adult naive repertoires showed a similar but weaker trend, and memory repertoires showed no such trend. Out-of-frame TCR alpha sharing in monozygotic twins was systematically underestimated by recombination models, whereas sharing between unrelated individuals was in agreement with the recombination models. Zero-insertion analyses could be partly confounded by invariant T cells such as MAIT and iNKT, although diverse VJ usage argued against such confounding for most clonotypes. Because the same donors could not be followed over many years, conclusions were based on cross-sectional statistical analysis. Compared with coincidental sharing between unrelated individuals, an excess of low generation-probability sequences was observed among out-of-frame TCR alpha sequences shared between twins.

Spanning cysteine to phenylalanine, the CDR3 consists of 14 amino acids. Here the CDR3 DNA is all that survives: 42 bases in frame from base 1. From a lookup of the germline V gene, CDR1 and CDR2 are MDHEN and SYDVKM. V is trimmed back by 8 bases and J by 0 bases, and the junction contains 7 bases that no gene match accounts for. A word on this clonotype: No antigen is known for it. Nothing much larger sits one base from this clone, and base qualities are not available.

Receptor libraries were prepared by 5' RACE. Reads for this sample came from an Illumina HiSeq 2000. Template switching added a universal primer binding site, and the final cDNA carried a unique molecular identifier that allowed TCR cDNA molecules to be counted accurately. Specific primers in the conserved constant-segment region were used to synthesize first-strand cDNA for the TCR alpha and beta chains. Each cDNA library was double barcoded, with a SMART-Mk sample barcode plus Illumina barcodes, to control for contamination. TruSeq adapter sequences and Illumina sample barcodes were added in two successive PCR steps. The Illumina HiSeq platform was used with custom primers to sequence TCR alpha and beta cDNA libraries. For the original study's pipeline: MiGEC processed the raw reads to extract unique molecular identifiers, while MiXCR was used to determine the CDR3 positions. Recombination models were inferred per individual with the repgenHMM and IGoR tools using an EM algorithm. The tcR package in R was used for shared clonotype analysis, with sharing normalized by the product of cloneset sizes. To study raw recombination free of thymic and clonal selection effects, out-of-frame nonproductive sequences were analyzed. The raw public data were reprocessed by TCRdb itself: fastp quality trimming at Q25, MiXCR clonotype calling, in-frame beta chains only. Every distinct CDR3 protein forms one entry, paired with its most common genes and DNA. None of the V and J calls come from the authors' own analysis; TCRdb made them. The table for this sample lists 200,000 to 300,000 distinct CDR3 sequences; about 13% of them were counted only once. The top ten constitute approximately 4% of the sample.

Only healthy Caucasian donors were included. The twin cohort comprised three pairs of female monozygotic twins, all aged roughly 18 to 30 years. Miltenyi CD45RO+ enrichment and human naive T-cell isolation kits were used to isolate memory (CD45RO+) and naive T cells from PBMC. This same sample was also taken into another study, of yellow fever vaccine responses in identical twins. From that second study: According to the authors, the vaccine-induced T cell response in identical twins seemed to be partly convergent and partly specific to each individual. In identical twins, the study followed T cell clones that responded to the vaccine with precision.

The sample consisted of memory (CD45RO+) T cells sorted from blood. What the cell subset or site label conveys for this sample: CD45RO+ enriched T cells. The rearrangement joined TRBV28 to TRBJ2-7, with 7 middle bases fitting TRBD1. This TCR was sampled from a woman aged 18-35 years in good health. The DNA sequence is TGTGCCAGCTCCGCGACAGGGCACTCCTACGAGCAGTACTTC. It specifies CASSATGHSYEQYF.